A selection of T cell receptor beta chains follows, all from one sample in a study of OX40 agonist ivuxolimab in advanced cancers. The data were produced by immunoSEQ multiplex PCR, yet TCRdb's version contains in-frame clones alone and is incomplete. The table lists tens of thousands of clones, nearly 85% of them singletons. This material consisted of CD4+ or CD8+ T cells sorted from blood, taken in a trial of the OX40 agonist ivuxolimab. The receptor set was obtained from an adult with an advanced solid tumor such as melanoma, head and neck, liver or kidney cancer. CDR3s include the opening cysteine and the closing phenylalanine or tryptophan. A D gene is named only where the DNA matches it firmly. For some rows the clone size is stated as once, few or many, or as a class when expanded; others skip it.

-	TRBV18	TRBJ2-5	-	TGTGCCAGCTCACCACCCTCCACGGAGACCCAGTACTTC	CASSPPSTETQYF
TRBD1	TRBV7-2	TRBJ2-5	few	TGTGCCAGCAGCTTGTCTTCGACAGGGTGGGAGACCCAGTACTTC	CASSLSSTGWETQYF
-	TRBV7-2	TRBJ2-1	-	TGTGCCAGCAGCTTAGACGGGACCTACAATGAGCAGTTCTTC	CASSLDGTYNEQFF
-	TRBV5-4	TRBJ1-1	once	TGTGCCAGCAGCTTGGGGGGGGCACTAAACACTGAAGCTTTCTTT	CASSLGGALNTEAFF
-	TRBV5-6	TRBJ2-1	-	TGTGCCAGCAGCACCGACTACTCCTCCTACAATGAGCAGTTCTTC	CASSTDYSSYNEQFF
TRBD2	TRBV11-3	TRBJ2-7	once	TGTGCCAGCAGCTGGACTAGCGGGGGCTCCTACGAGCAGTACTTC	CASSWTSGGSYEQYF
-	TRBV5-1	TRBJ2-3	-	TGCGCCAGCAGCTTGGCCGGGGCAACAGGCACAGATACGCAGTATTTT	CASSLAGATGTDTQYF
-	TRBV11-2	TRBJ2-2	-	TGTGCCAGCAGCTTAGGACCCACCGGGGAGCTGTTTTTT	CASSLGPTGELFF
TRBD2	TRBV5-1	TRBJ2-3	-	TGCGCCAGCAGCTTGGAACTAGCGGGGACAGATACGCAGTATTTT	CASSLELAGTDTQYF
TRBD2	TRBV18	TRBJ2-7	-	TGTGCCAGCTCACCAGGGACTAGCGGGAGCTCCGAGCAGTACTTC	CASSPGTSGSSEQYF
TRBD1	TRBV5-1	TRBJ2-5	-	TGCGCCAGCACGACAGGGGGCGCGGTGGAGGAGACCCAGTACTTC	CASTTGGAVEETQYF
-	TRBV19	TRBJ2-3	-	TGTGCCAGTCGGTCAGGGGGCACAGATACGCAGTATTTT	CASRSGGTDTQYF
-	TRBV18	TRBJ1-1	-	TGTGCCAGCTCACCCGCAGGGGAGAGCACTGAAGCTTTCTTT	CASSPAGESTEAFF
-	TRBV7-6	TRBJ2-1	-	TGTGCCAGCAGCTTAAATACGAACAATGAGCAGTTCTTC	CASSLNTNNEQFF
-	TRBV6-6	TRBJ2-2	-	TGTGCCAGCAGGCGCGGCAGGGCGAACACCGGGGAGCTGTTTTTT	CASRRGRANTGELFF
-	TRBV18	TRBJ2-7	-	TGTGCCAGCTCACCATCTAGCGCGTCCACCTACGAGCAGTACTTC	CASSPSSASTYEQYF
-	TRBV6-6	TRBJ2-3	-	TGTGCCAGCAGTTACTCGCTAGGGGATATCACAGATACGCAGTATTTT	CASSYSLGDITDTQYF
TRBD1	TRBV13	TRBJ2-7	-	TGTGCCAGCAGCCCCCGGGACAGGGGTTACGAGCAGTACTTC	CASSPRDRGYEQYF
-	TRBV6-5	TRBJ2-7	-	TGTGCCAGCAGTTACTCGGGCGGTCGCGAGCAGTACTTC	CASSYSGGREQYF
-	TRBV5-1	TRBJ2-5	-	TGCGCCAGCAGGAGCCAAGAGACCCAGTACTTC	CASRSQETQYF
TRBD2	TRBV2	TRBJ2-1	-	TGTGCCAGCTTGTCCGGACTAGCGGGTGGCAATGAGCAGTTCTTC	CASLSGLAGGNEQFF
-	TRBV2	TRBJ2-3	-	TGTGCCAGCATGGCCCCCGGGGGTCCAACGCAGTATTTT	CASMAPGGPTQYF
-	TRBV7-2	TRBJ1-4	-	TGTGCCAGCAGCCTTAAGCGGGGGCCAGAGGAAAAACTGTTTTTT	CASSLKRGPEEKLFF
-	TRBV5-1	TRBJ1-2	-	TGCGCCAGCAGCTCGGAAGGGAGCTATGGCTACACCTTC	CASSSEGSYGYTF
-	TRBV4-3	TRBJ2-2	-	TGCGCCAGCAGCTACTATATAGCGCGTGGGAACACCGGGGAGCTGTTTTTT	CASSYYIARGNTGELFF
TRBD2	TRBV4-1	TRBJ2-1	-	TGCGCCAGCAGCCAAGTGACTAGCGGGAGGGATGAGCAGTTCTTC	CASSQVTSGRDEQFF
-	TRBV7-6	TRBJ1-1	-	TGTGCCAGCAGCTTAGGAAGGGGATTTGGCACTGAAGCTTTCTTT	CASSLGRGFGTEAFF
-	TRBV9	TRBJ1-2	-	TGTGCCAGCAGCGACAGGGATTTTGGCTACACCTTC	CASSDRDFGYTF
TRBD2	TRBV9	TRBJ2-1	-	TGTGCCAGCAGCTTGCGGGGGGGCCCCTACAATGAGCAGTTCTTC	CASSLRGGPYNEQFF
TRBD1	TRBV27	TRBJ1-3	-	TGTGCCAGCAGTTCGAGGGGGCCAGGAAACACCATATATTTT	CASSSRGPGNTIYF
-	TRBV10-3	TRBJ2-2	-	TGTGCCATCAGTACAGGGATTCTTCGCACCGGGGAGCTGTTTTTT	CAISTGILRTGELFF
TRBD2	TRBV5-1	TRBJ2-3	-	TGCGCCAGCAGCATTGGCCTAGCGGGAGATACGCAGTATTTT	CASSIGLAGDTQYF
-	TRBV23-1	TRBJ2-3	-	TGCGCCAGCGGCGACCGGGACAAAGACACAGATACGCAGTATTTT	CASGDRDKDTDTQYF
TRBD1	TRBV6-6	TRBJ2-1	-	TGTGCCAGCAGTTCACCGGGACAGGGCTACAATGAGCAGTTCTTC	CASSSPGQGYNEQFF
-	TRBV6-6	TRBJ1-1	-	TGTGCCAGCAGTTACCGCAGCGTCGAGGGGGACACTGAAGCTTTCTTT	CASSYRSVEGDTEAFF
-	TRBV11-1	TRBJ2-1	many	TGTGCCAGCAGCTTAGATCCGGGGATTACCTACAATGAGCAGTTCTTC	CASSLDPGITYNEQFF
-	TRBV5-4	TRBJ2-7	-	TGTGCCAGCTCGGACGCGAGCTCCTACGAGCAGTACTTC	CASSDASSYEQYF
-	TRBV27	TRBJ2-1	-	TGTGCCAGCAGATGGACTGGCTCCTACAATGAGCAGTTCTTC	CASRWTGSYNEQFF
-	TRBV7-2	TRBJ1-2	-	TGTGCCAGCAGCCGGGACATCAACTATGGCTACACCTTC	CASSRDINYGYTF
TRBD1	TRBV7-6	TRBJ2-3	-	TGTGCCAGCAGCTTCGAAACAGGGGGCACTAGCACAGATACGCAGTATTTT	CASSFETGGTSTDTQYF
TRBD2	TRBV7-2	TRBJ2-1	once	TGTGCCAGCAGCTTAGCGGGACTAACCGGTATCTTC	CASSLAGLTGIF
-	TRBV15	TRBJ1-1	-	TGTGCCACCAGCAGAGGGGCGGGTAAAACGAACACTGAAGCTTTCTTT	CATSRGAGKTNTEAFF
-	TRBV19	TRBJ2-3	-	TGTGCCAGTAGTATCGGAGGGGGCGCAGATACGCAGTATTTT	CASSIGGGADTQYF
-	TRBV4-3	TRBJ2-3	-	TGCGCCAGCAGCCAAGTTGATCGCACAGATACGCAGTATTTT	CASSQVDRTDTQYF
-	TRBV6-5	TRBJ1-6	-	TGTGCCAGCAGTCCACAGACCGGATATAATTCACCCCTCCACTTT	CASSPQTGYNSPLHF
-	TRBV19	TRBJ1-3	-	TGTGCCAGTAGTATGTCGTCCGCTACTGGAAACACCATATATTTT	CASSMSSATGNTIYF
-	TRBV28	TRBJ1-4	-	TGTGCCAGCAGTTTGGGGGGGGAAAATGAAAAACTGTTTTTT	CASSLGGENEKLFF
-	TRBV5-6	TRBJ2-7	-	TGTGCCAGCAGCTTGGGGCTAAGCTCCTACGAGCAGTACTTC	CASSLGLSSYEQYF
-	TRBV2	TRBJ2-1	-	TGTGCCAGCGAACCGGGTTACCTTGAGGGTGAGCAGTTCTTC	CASEPGYLEGEQFF
-	TRBV19	TRBJ2-5	-	TGTGCCAGTTGCCCCCAGGCATCGGGAGAGACCCAGTACTTC	CASCPQASGETQYF